The present entry profiles one TCR beta chain with its context. Its antigen is still unknown. The CDR3 numbers 15 residues from cysteine through phenylalanine. Only the protein sequence is given. HCMV-specific IgG was detected in serum with a commercial ELISA kit to determine HCMV serostatus. Ficoll density gradient centrifugation was used to isolate peripheral blood mononuclear cells from blood. The data were produced on an Illumina HiSeq 2000. The TCR beta cDNA libraries were made using 5'RACE template switching, a step that added both a universal primer site and unique molecular identifiers. Priming for cDNA synthesis came from the TCR beta constant segment, and two successive PCR amplification steps followed. As for the original processing: Reads were demultiplexed and grouped by UMI with MIGEC, and clonotypes were assembled and quantified with MiTCR. To exclude erroneous sequences, only TCR cDNA sequences supported by at least two reads were retained. The tcR package was used for downstream repertoire analysis, with clonotypes matched between fractions based on CDR3 nucleotide sequence plus V segment. VDJmatch was used to annotate antigen specificity against VDJdb, with one amino acid substitution allowed in CDR3. Each entry corresponds to one CDR3 protein sequence from reads that TCRdb reprocessed, and DNA is not given. It is TCRdb's table, rather than the study itself, that gives the V and J calls and clone size. The sample's table lists a count of about 460,000 distinct CDR3 sequences. The ten top clones hold 1.4% of the sample.

The sample belongs to a study of T cells expressing NK-cell markers (dated by TCRdb to 2018 to 2021). Turning to the overall study: Three sorted T-cell subsets (CD3+CD56+NKG2C+, CD3+CD56+NKG2C- and CD3+CD56-NKG2C+) from several donors had their TCR beta-chain repertoires profiled. Among the eight sequenced donors, only one was HCMV-seronegative, while the other seven were HCMV-seropositive. All eight donors whose samples were sequenced were randomly selected healthy volunteers, three of them men and five women. Libraries were sequenced as 2 x 150 bp reads on Illumina HiSeq 2000/2500, MiSeq or NextSeq. Broad study findings and their caveats: Those dominant clonotypes were again the most abundant among CD3+CD56-NKG2C+ cells in several donors, at roughly 28.3-60.1%. Whether the expanded NKG2C-expressing T cell clones were specific for HCMV antigens was left unclear. In six donors, the dominant CD3+CD56+NKG2C+ clonotypes were among the top 10 CD8+ clonotypes and accounted for roughly 1.0-8% of CD8+ T cells.

This sequence originates from a woman between 45 and 60 years old in good health. Donor details come from another sample of the same person, matched by shared clones. The sequence is built from TRBV12-3 or TRBV12-4 and TRBJ2-6; as DNA is missing, the TRBD1 call by TCRdb cannot be tested. Sequenced material: blood T cells: a sorted CD56 or NKG2C T cell subset, CD4+ or CD8+ T cells, or bulk PBMC T cells (not recorded which). The CDR3 has the sequence CASSRGFVGANVLTF.